The clone carrying this T cell receptor beta chain was counted many times. For TCR beta, libraries came from iRepertoire HTBI primers and Arm-PCR of CDR3 regions. Each CDR3 protein is one row after TCRdb ran MiXCR on the multiplex PCR reads. The table includes around 460,000 distinct CDR3 sequences, approximately 14% detected once. Time point in this sample: newly diagnosed GD, antithyroid drugs for less than 3 months. Scientists built the TCR library using RNA that was extracted from PBMCs. This entry is derived from a study of regulatory T cells in long-lasting Graves disease. Germline-derived CDR1 and CDR2 are MNHNS and SASEGT. V lost 5 bases, J lost 2 bases, and 13 bases lay in between. The CDR3 is 15 amino acids. These data are also associated with another study on T cells in Graves' hyperthyroidism and ophthalmopathy. That work states: The study used the HTBI primer set for a first-round RT-PCR of the TCR CDR3. In the blood, most expanded thyroid clonotypes above 0.001 appeared as well.

Sequenced here: peripheral blood mononuclear cells (PBMCs), sampled at new diagnosis, from a patient treated with antithyroid drugs. This TCR was sampled from a woman in her 50s with Graves disease. J is TRBJ1-5 and V is TRBV6-1; possible D gene TRBD1, 5 bases. The CDR3 is CASSPGIRGNQPQHF. CDR3 nucleotide sequence: TGTGCCAGCAGTCCAGGGATTAGGGGCAATCAGCCCCAGCATTTT.